The present T cell receptor (beta chain) was sequenced within a study of blood T cell repertoires in COVID-19. V shed 5 bases and J shed 2 bases, with 14 bases lying between them. This CDR3 is 15 amino acids long. Germline CDR1 MNHEY, CDR2 SMNVEV (reference sequence). As processed by the authors: Counts of nucleated cells, estimated from reference gene primer amplification, were obtained. Sequencing was performed with immunoSEQ multiplex PCR; in TCRdb, only in-frame clones are kept and a portion is missing. D and trimming were read from the DNA, whereas the V and J calls and clone size are those reported in that table. The profile shows just under 95,000 clones, about three quarters of them singletons.

The TCR was taken from a man between 45 and 60 years old who had recovered from COVID-19. Sequencing was carried out using peripheral blood. The chain has TRBV27 and TRBJ2-3; D is possibly TRBD2 (5 bases). CDR3 loop: CASSRKRTDTDTQYF. In nucleotides, the CDR3 is TGTGCCAGCAGTAGAAAGCGGACGGACACAGATACGCAGTATTTT.